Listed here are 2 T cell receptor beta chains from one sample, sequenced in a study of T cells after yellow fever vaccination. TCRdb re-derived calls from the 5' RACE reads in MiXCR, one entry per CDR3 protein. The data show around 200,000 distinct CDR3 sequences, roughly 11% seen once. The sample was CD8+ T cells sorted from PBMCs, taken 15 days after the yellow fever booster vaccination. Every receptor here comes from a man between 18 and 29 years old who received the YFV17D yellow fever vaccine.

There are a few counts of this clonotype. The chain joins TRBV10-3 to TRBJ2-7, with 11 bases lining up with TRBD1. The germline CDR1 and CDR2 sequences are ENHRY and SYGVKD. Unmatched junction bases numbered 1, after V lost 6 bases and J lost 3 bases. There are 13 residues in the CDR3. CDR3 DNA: TGTGCCATCAGGGGACAGGGGGGCTACGAGCAGTACGTC. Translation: CAIRGQGGYEQYV.

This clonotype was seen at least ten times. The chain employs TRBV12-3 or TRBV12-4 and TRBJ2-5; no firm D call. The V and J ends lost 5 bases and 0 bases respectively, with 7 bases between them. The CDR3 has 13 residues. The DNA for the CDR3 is TGTGCCAGCAGTCGACCCGACCAAGAGACCCAGTACTTC. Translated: CASSRPDQETQYF.